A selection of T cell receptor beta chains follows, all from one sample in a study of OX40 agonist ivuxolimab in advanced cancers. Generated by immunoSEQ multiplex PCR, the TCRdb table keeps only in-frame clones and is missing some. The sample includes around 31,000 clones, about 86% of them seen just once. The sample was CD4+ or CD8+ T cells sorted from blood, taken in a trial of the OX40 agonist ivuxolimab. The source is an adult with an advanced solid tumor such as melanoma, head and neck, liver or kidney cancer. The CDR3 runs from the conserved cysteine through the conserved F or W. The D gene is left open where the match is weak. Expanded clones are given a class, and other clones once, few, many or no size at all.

DNA: TGTGCCAGCAGCTCACGTGAAGTATATGAGCAGTTCTTC; CDR3: CASSSREVYEQFF; size: -; J: TRBJ2-1; V: TRBV7-6; D: -
DNA: TGTGCCAGCAGCCGCCGGTCGTCACCCCTCCACTTT; CDR3: CASSRRSSPLHF; size: few; J: TRBJ1-6; V: TRBV28; D: -
DNA: TGCGCCAGCAGTGAAGGGTGGGGGGACTATGAGCAGTTCTTC; CDR3: CASSEGWGDYEQFF; size: -; J: TRBJ2-1; V: TRBV10-1; D: -
DNA: TGTGCCAGCAGCCCCCTAGGGGACAATGAGCAGTTCTTC; CDR3: CASSPLGDNEQFF; size: -; J: TRBJ2-1; V: TRBV11-3; D: -
DNA: TGTGCCTGGAGTGACCAAAAGGAGCAGTTCTTC; CDR3: CAWSDQKEQFF; size: few; J: TRBJ2-1; V: TRBV30; D: -
DNA: TGTGCTAGCAGCTTAATGGCAGGGGGCCGCACAGATACGCAGTATTTT; CDR3: CASSLMAGGRTDTQYF; size: -; J: TRBJ2-3; V: TRBV7-7; D: TRBD1
DNA: TGTGCCAGCAGCTTGGCTAGCGCCGAGACCCAGTACTTC; CDR3: CASSLASAETQYF; size: -; J: TRBJ2-5; V: TRBV5-4; D: -
DNA: TGTGCCAGCAGCTCCAGGGGGGGGACCAAAGAGACCCAGTACTTC; CDR3: CASSSRGGTKETQYF; size: -; J: TRBJ2-5; V: TRBV7-9; D: -
DNA: TGTGCCAGCAGCCTGGGGCCCATTGGAAACACCATATATTTT; CDR3: CASSLGPIGNTIYF; size: -; J: TRBJ1-3; V: TRBV13; D: -
DNA: TGTGCCAGCAGTCCGGGGCCCTTTGAAGCTTTCTTT; CDR3: CASSPGPFEAFF; size: -; J: TRBJ1-1; V: TRBV6-5; D: -
DNA: TGTGCCAGCAGCTTATACAGAGCCTACGAGCAGTACTTC; CDR3: CASSLYRAYEQYF; size: once; J: TRBJ2-7; V: TRBV11-1; D: -